The rows below give T cell receptor beta chains drawn from one sample of a study of shared clonotypes between healthy human individuals. Assay: immunoSEQ multiplex PCR; the TCRdb copy retains only in-frame clones and omits some. The sample records about 2 million clones, around 96% being singletons. Sequenced: naive CD8+ T cells sorted from blood. Every receptor here comes from a man between 18 and 35 years old in good health. Both conserved end residues are part of each CDR3. Each record gives: J gene, V gene, CDR3 protein.

J: TRBJ2-1
V: TRBV12-5
CDR3: CASGSGGTVVNEQFF

J: TRBJ1-3
V: TRBV4-3
CDR3: CASSQDLGGTGNTIYF

J: TRBJ2-3
V: TRBV5-1
CDR3: CASRTPVEGHSDTQYF

J: TRBJ2-7
V: TRBV5-1
CDR3: CASSNPSGGSYEQYF

J: TRBJ2-7
V: TRBV7-9
CDR3: CASSEGLAAYEQYF

J: TRBJ2-2
V: TRBV19
CDR3: CASSSNWEPGELFF

J: TRBJ1-1
V: TRBV14
CDR3: CASSQGTGRNTEAFF

J: TRBJ2-7
V: TRBV19
CDR3: CASSISGTIYEQYF

J: TRBJ1-1
V: TRBV19
CDR3: CASSIEEGVDTEAFF

J: TRBJ1-1
V: TRBV6-1
CDR3: CASRERGGFTEAFF

J: TRBJ2-1
V: TRBV6-5
CDR3: CASSYSWLAGNNEQFF

J: TRBJ1-5
V: TRBV27
CDR3: CASSLIGDSNQPQHF

J: TRBJ2-7
V: TRBV9
CDR3: CASSPRDDYEQYF

J: TRBJ1-6
V: TRBV10-2
CDR3: CASRVDLNSPLHF

J: TRBJ2-1
V: TRBV13
CDR3: CASSPSEGGEQFF

J: TRBJ1-1
V: TRBV10-3
CDR3: CAINIGGLNTEAFF

J: TRBJ2-5
V: TRBV11-2
CDR3: CASSLEGPAQYF

J: TRBJ1-3
V: TRBV19
CDR3: CASSIWLASGNTIYF

J: TRBJ1-2
V: TRBV4-1
CDR3: CASSQDPTGSYGYTF

J: TRBJ2-7
V: TRBV9
CDR3: CASSVGASTEQYF

J: TRBJ1-3
V: TRBV5-1
CDR3: CASSPFKEGSSGNTIYF

J: TRBJ2-7
V: TRBV30
CDR3: CACEAKVTYEQYF

J: TRBJ2-1
V: TRBV5-1
CDR3: CASSLAGLDEQFF

J: TRBJ2-1
V: TRBV2
CDR3: CASSGTSGRGNEQFF

J: TRBJ2-1
V: TRBV4-1
CDR3: CASSQDLPSGVNNEQFF

J: TRBJ2-2
V: TRBV4-2
CDR3: CASSQEEDRGLANTGELFF

J: TRBJ2-7
V: TRBV2
CDR3: CASSGPDRGLYEQYF

J: TRBJ2-1
V: TRBV5-4
CDR3: CASSLALAGNNEQFF

J: TRBJ2-1
V: TRBV27
CDR3: CASGTSDSYNEQFF

J: TRBJ2-7
V: TRBV7-9
CDR3: CASSIGQGHEQYF

J: TRBJ2-7
V: TRBV30
CDR3: CAWSPKPGDRCNF

J: TRBJ2-6
V: TRBV15
CDR3: CATQTGTSLSGANVLTF

J: TRBJ1-5
V: TRBV19
CDR3: CASSITEQGPQHF

J: TRBJ1-3
V: TRBV10-3
CDR3: CAISGGQGAGNTIYF

J: TRBJ2-1
V: TRBV5-8
CDR3: CASSLEDRDNEQFF

J: TRBJ2-1
V: TRBV4-2
CDR3: CASSLGVGEQFF

J: TRBJ2-1
V: TRBV19
CDR3: CASSIWWGEYNEQFF

J: TRBJ1-5
V: TRBV25-1
CDR3: CASSESDRGQYQPQHF

J: TRBJ2-3
V: TRBV2
CDR3: CASSETPPGEATDTQYF

J: TRBJ1-2
V: TRBV6-1
CDR3: CASRGQMLSYTF

J: TRBJ1-1
V: TRBV30
CDR3: CAWTPGSPEAFF

J: TRBJ2-5
V: TRBV30
CDR3: CAWRELWETQYF

J: TRBJ2-5
V: TRBV28
CDR3: CASSSTGEETQYF

J: TRBJ2-7
V: TRBV27
CDR3: CASSLLLPSPGSYEQYF

J: TRBJ2-5
V: TRBV2
CDR3: CASSSGPWGETQYF

J: TRBJ2-7
V: TRBV9
CDR3: CASSPRDSTYEQYF

J: TRBJ1-5
V: TRBV5-1
CDR3: CASSPVGVEPQHF

J: TRBJ1-5
V: TRBV5-6
CDR3: CASSLGGAHQPQHF

J: TRBJ1-3
V: TRBV29-1
CDR3: CSVVDSSGNTIYF

J: TRBJ2-3
V: TRBV2
CDR3: CASSVPPSGLRDTQYF

J: TRBJ1-1
V: TRBV6-5
CDR3: CASGKTVNTEAFF

J: TRBJ2-5
V: TRBV4-1
CDR3: CASSQPGQGNQETQYF

J: TRBJ2-7
V: TRBV7-9
CDR3: CASSPLTGTDYEQYF

J: TRBJ1-1
V: TRBV19
CDR3: CASSLSTSLNTEAFF

J: TRBJ2-3
V: TRBV7-9
CDR3: CASMRETDTQYF

J: TRBJ2-1
V: TRBV27
CDR3: CASSSVAGSVNEQFF

J: TRBJ1-2
V: TRBV5-6
CDR3: CASIVAPKNPNYGYTF